This T cell receptor beta chain was identified in a study of cytomegalovirus exposure and HLA in healthy donors. Study context: Earlier, some 200 million T cells were analyzed, and fewer than 120 million unique TCR beta sequences were found among them. About 85 million unique TCR sequences came from HLA-typed donors in an early release.

Study-level findings and limits: A link between a missense DCLRE1C variant and TCR beta V- and J-gene trimming emerged from a later analysis. A later look showed TCR association rates differing by HLA locus, highest for DRB1 and lowest for HLA-C.

The primer mix had 60 Vbeta and 13 Jbeta primers. The repertoire was sequenced with immunoSEQ multiplex PCR; TCRdb's copy has only in-frame clones and lacks some. The table includes around 150,000 clones, over 80% detected once. V lost 0 bases and J lost 5, with 5 bases in between. Germline V gene sequence: CDR1 SGHKS, CDR2 YYEKEE (reference sequence). The CDR3 has 12 residues. As to this clone: The antigen remains unidentified.

The chain uses TRBV5-5 and TRBJ2-5; D unclear. Material: PBMCs. This receptor was taken from a human donor in good health. The CDR3 bases are TGTGCCAGCAGCTTGGTCTTCGAGACCCAGTACTTC. It codes for CASSLVFETQYF.